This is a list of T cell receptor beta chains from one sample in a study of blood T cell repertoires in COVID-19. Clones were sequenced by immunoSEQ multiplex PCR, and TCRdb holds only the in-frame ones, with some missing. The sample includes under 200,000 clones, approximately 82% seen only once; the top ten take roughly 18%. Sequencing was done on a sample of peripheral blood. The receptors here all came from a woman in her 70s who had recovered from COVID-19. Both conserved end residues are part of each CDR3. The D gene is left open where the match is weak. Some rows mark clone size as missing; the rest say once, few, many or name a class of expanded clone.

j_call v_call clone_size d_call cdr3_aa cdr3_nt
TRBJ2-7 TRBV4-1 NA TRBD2 CASTRGASGRALGYEQYF TGCGCCAGCACCCGGGGCGCTAGCGGGAGGGCCCTAGGGTACGAGCAGTACTTC
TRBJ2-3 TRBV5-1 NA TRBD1 CASSPGQSTDTQYF TGCGCCAGCAGCCCGGGACAGAGCACAGATACGCAGTATTTT
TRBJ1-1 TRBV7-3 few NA CASSLRGGGGPEAFF TGTGCCAGCAGCTTAAGGGGCGGGGGCGGCCCTGAAGCTTTCTTT
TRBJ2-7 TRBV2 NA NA CWGGREYEQYF TGTTGGGGGGGCAGGGAGTACGAGCAGTACTTC
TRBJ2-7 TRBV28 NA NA CASRSLGGAPDSYEQYF TGTGCCAGCAGGTCCTTGGGGGGAGCGCCTGACTCCTACGAGCAGTACTTC
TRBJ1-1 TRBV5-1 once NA CASSWVGGTEAFF TGCGCCAGCAGCTGGGTGGGGGGCACTGAAGCTTTCTTT
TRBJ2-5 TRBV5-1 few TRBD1 CASSPGTGGYQETQYF TGCGCCAGCAGCCCCGGGACAGGAGGATACCAAGAGACCCAGTACTTC
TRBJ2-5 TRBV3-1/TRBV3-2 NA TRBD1 CASSPKPTGAQYF TGTGCCAGCAGCCCGAAACCAACAGGGGCCCAGTACTTC
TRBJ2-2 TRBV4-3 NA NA CASSQDPPGGPWDTGELFF TGCGCCAGCAGCCAAGATCCCCCCGGAGGGCCGTGGGACACCGGGGAGCTGTTTTTT
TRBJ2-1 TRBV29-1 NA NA CSVVPTPGVEQFF TGCAGCGTTGTCCCCACGCCCGGGGTTGAGCAGTTCTTC
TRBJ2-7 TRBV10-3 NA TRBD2 CAIASGPSYEQYF TGTGCCATCGCTAGCGGGCCTTCCTACGAGCAGTACTTC
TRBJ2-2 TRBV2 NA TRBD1 CASTPDRAAGELFF TGTGCCAGCACCCCGGACAGGGCTGCCGGGGAGCTGTTTTTT
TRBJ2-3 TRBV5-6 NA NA CASSLVAWLTDTQYF TGTGCCAGCAGCTTGGTAGCCTGGTTAACAGATACGCAGTATTTT
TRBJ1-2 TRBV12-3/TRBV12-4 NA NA CASRPGHNYGYTF TGTGCCAGCAGGCCGGGACATAACTATGGCTACACCTTC
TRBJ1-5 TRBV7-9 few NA CASSLSGVGNQPQHF TGTGCCAGCAGCTTATCCGGGGTGGGCAATCAGCCCCAGCATTTT
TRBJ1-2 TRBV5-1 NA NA CASTRGRGLDGYTF TGCGCCAGCACCCGGGGTCGGGGTCTGGATGGCTACACCTTC
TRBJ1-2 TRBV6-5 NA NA CASSRLGGPRSGYTF TGTGCCAGCAGTCGACTTGGGGGCCCGCGGAGTGGCTACACCTTC
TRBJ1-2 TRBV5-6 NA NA CASSLGRRGRYTF TGTGCCAGCAGCTTAGGTCGAAGGGGCCGCTACACCTTC
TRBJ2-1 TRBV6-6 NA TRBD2 CASRSGGYNEQFF TGTGCCAGCAGGAGCGGGGGGTACAATGAGCAGTTCTTC
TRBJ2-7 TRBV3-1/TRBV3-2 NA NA CASSQGSTGTREYF TGTGCCAGCAGCCAAGGATCAACAGGGACGAGGGAGTACTTC
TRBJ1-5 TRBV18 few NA CASRQGPGQPQHF TGTGCCAGCCGCCAGGGGCCCGGTCAGCCCCAGCATTTT
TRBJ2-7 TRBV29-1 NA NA CSVGGASVDGKQYF TGCAGCGTGGGGGGGGCTAGCGTGGACGGTAAGCAGTACTTC
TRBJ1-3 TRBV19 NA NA CASSKRGNTIYF TGTGCCAGTAGTAAACGGGGGAACACCATATATTTT
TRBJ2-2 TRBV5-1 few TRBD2 CASSPNLAANTGELFF TGCGCCAGCAGCCCTAACCTAGCGGCGAACACCGGGGAGCTGTTTTTT
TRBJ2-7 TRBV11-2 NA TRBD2 CASSLASGAQPPFYEQYF TGTGCCAGCAGCTTAGCTAGCGGGGCCCAACCCCCCTTCTACGAGCAGTACTTC
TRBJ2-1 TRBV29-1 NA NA CSVTPMGGTYNEQFF TGCAGCGTGACCCCCATGGGGGGAACCTACAATGAGCAGTTCTTC
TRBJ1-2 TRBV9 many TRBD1 CASSVATGGDNYGYTF TGTGCCAGCAGCGTAGCGACAGGGGGCGATAACTATGGCTACACCTTC
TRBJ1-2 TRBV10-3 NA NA CAISESPRSYGYTF TGTGCCATCAGTGAGTCGCCCAGAAGCTATGGCTACACCTTC
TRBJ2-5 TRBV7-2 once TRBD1 CASSPQGGPRGETQYF TGTGCCAGCAGCCCCCAAGGGGGCCCCCGGGGAGAGACCCAGTACTTC
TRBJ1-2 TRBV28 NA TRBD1 CASSPGGGYGYTF TGTGCCAGCAGTCCAGGGGGAGGCTATGGCTACACCTTC
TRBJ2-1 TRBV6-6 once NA CASSQRGTSGQFF TGTGCCAGCAGTCAACGAGGGACTTCGGGGCAGTTCTTC
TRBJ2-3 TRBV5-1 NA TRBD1 CASSLGGTGVTDTQYF TGCGCCAGCAGCTTGGGGGGGACAGGGGTTACAGATACGCAGTATTTT
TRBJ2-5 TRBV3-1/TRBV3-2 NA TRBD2 CASSNPILAGTETQYF TGTGCCAGCAGCAACCCTATCCTAGCGGGGACAGAGACCCAGTACTTC
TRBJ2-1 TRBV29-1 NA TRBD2 CSVRLTSGSSYNEQFF TGCAGCGTTCGGTTGACTAGCGGAAGCTCCTACAATGAGCAGTTCTTC
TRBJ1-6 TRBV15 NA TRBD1 CATSREGQGNSPLHF TGTGCCACCAGCAGGGAGGGACAGGGTAATTCACCCCTCCACTTT
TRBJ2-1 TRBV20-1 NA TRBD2 CSASSGAGGVYEQFF TGCAGTGCTAGTTCGGGTGCGGGAGGTGTGTATGAGCAGTTCTTC
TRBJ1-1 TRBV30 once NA CARTGRAGTEAFF TGTGCCCGCACTGGTCGGGCGGGCACTGAAGCTTTCTTT
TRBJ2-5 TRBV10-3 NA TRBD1 CAISEIGQGGQETQYF TGTGCCATCAGCGAGATTGGACAGGGGGGCCAAGAGACCCAGTACTTC
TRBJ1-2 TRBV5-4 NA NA CASSDGQPRYGYTF TGTGCCAGCAGCGACGGACAGCCTCGGTATGGCTACACCTTC
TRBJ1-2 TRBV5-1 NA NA CASSFGGADYGYTF TGCGCCAGCAGCTTCGGGGGGGCCGACTATGGCTACACCTTC
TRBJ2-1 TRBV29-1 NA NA CSVCVYSYNEQFF TGCAGCGTTTGCGTCTACTCCTACAATGAGCAGTTCTTC
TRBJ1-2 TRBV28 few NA CASRGQGNYGYTF TGTGCCAGCAGGGGGCAGGGGAACTATGGCTACACCTTC
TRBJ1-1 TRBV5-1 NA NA CASSHPGVNTEAFF TGCGCCAGCAGCCACCCAGGGGTGAACACTGAAGCTTTCTTT
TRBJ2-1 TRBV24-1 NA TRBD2 CATSDWASGREQFF TGTGCCACCAGTGATTGGGCTAGCGGGCGGGAGCAGTTCTTC
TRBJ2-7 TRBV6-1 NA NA CASSEALLYEQYF TGTGCCAGCAGTGAAGCCCTACTCTACGAGCAGTACTTC
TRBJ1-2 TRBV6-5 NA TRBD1 CATTGTGGYGYTF TGTGCCACCACCGGGACAGGGGGCTATGGCTACACCTTC
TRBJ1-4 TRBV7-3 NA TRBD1 CASRGQGPEKLFF TGTGCCAGCCGCGGACAGGGGCCTGAAAAACTGTTTTTT
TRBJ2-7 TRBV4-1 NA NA CASGGSSSYEQYF TGCGCCAGCGGGGGCTCGAGCTCCTACGAGCAGTACTTC
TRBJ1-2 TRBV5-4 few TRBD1 CASSSRGLVYGYTF TGTGCCAGCAGCTCCAGGGGGTTGGTCTATGGCTACACCTTC
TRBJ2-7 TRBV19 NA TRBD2 CASSIAGTSGSSYEQYF TGTGCCAGTAGTATAGCTGGGACTAGCGGGAGTTCCTACGAGCAGTACTTC
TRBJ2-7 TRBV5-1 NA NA CASSSDREEQYF TGCGCCAGCAGCAGCGACCGTGAAGAGCAGTACTTC
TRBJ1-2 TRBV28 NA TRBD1 CASSLDTTGRTGYGYTF TGTGCCAGCAGTCTCGATACGACAGGGAGGACAGGGTATGGCTACACCTTC
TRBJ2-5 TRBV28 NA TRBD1 CASSDGQGGEETQYF TGTGCCAGCAGTGACGGACAGGGGGGAGAAGAGACCCAGTACTTC